The 31 T cell receptor beta chains below were found in one sample sequenced in a study of cytomegalovirus exposure and HLA in healthy donors. Use of 60 Vbeta and 13 Jbeta primers characterized the PCR. Data came from immunoSEQ multiplex PCR; TCRdb stores just in-frame clones and leaves some out. This table has roughly 190,000 clones, just under 75% appearing once. The sample comprised PBMCs. The receptors come from a man aged 30-40 years in good health and CMV-seropositive.

V usage is TRBV4-3 and J usage is TRBJ2-1, with D tentatively TRBD2 (6 bases). The germline V gene encodes CDR1 LGHNA and CDR2 YSLEER. The V gene lost 1 base and the J gene lost 7 bases, with 14 bases spanning the gap. This CDR3 contains 15 residues. CDR3: CASSQAGLSVNEQFF. The CDR3 region has the DNA TGCGCCAGCAGCCAAGCGGGACTGTCGGTGAATGAGCAGTTCTTC.

For the CDR3, the DNA is TGTGCCAGCAGTTTTCGGGGTGGAGATCAGCCCCAGCATTTT. Translating gives CASSFRGGDQPQHF. The V call is TRBV6-5, the J call TRBJ1-5, with unresolved D. This CDR3 is built from 14 residues. Trimming left V 4 bases short and J 5 bases short, with 12 bases between. From germline, CDR1 is MNHEY and CDR2 SVGAGI.

The chain combines TRBV28 with TRBJ1-4; 7 bases fit TRBD1. Germline V lookup: CDR1 MDHEN, CDR2 SYDVKM. CDR3 length equals 17 residues. V was pared by 1 base and J by 3 bases, with 8 bases of the junction left unmatched. The CDR3 region has the DNA TGTGCCAGCAGTTTATCTGGACAGGAACGGCCTAATGAAAAACTGTTTTTT. It is translated as CASSLSGQERPNEKLFF.

Only one count was recorded for this clone. The chain couples TRBV6-5 to TRBJ2-7; the D gene is possibly TRBD1 (5 bases). The CDR3 spans 14 residues. Looked up from germline, CDR1 is MNHEY and CDR2 is SVGAGI. Deletions cut 5 bases from V and 2 bases from J, with 13 bases between. In DNA form, the CDR3 reads TGTGCCAGCAGTGAACAGGACGACGCCTACGAGCAGTACTTC. This sequence encodes CASSEQDDAYEQYF.

The V gene is TRBV7-2, the J gene TRBJ2-3, with D tentatively TRBD2 (5 bases). The V end was cut by 0 bases, the J end by 5 bases, with 9 bases between. Germline CDR1 reads SGHTA; CDR2 reads FQGNSA. The CDR3 spans 14 residues. CDR3 protein: CASSLALARDTQYF. CDR3 bases: TGTGCCAGCAGCTTAGCGCTAGCAAGAGATACGCAGTATTTT.

This chain uses TRBV2 with TRBJ1-1, with 8 bases that match TRBD1. V was pared by 6 bases and J by 0 bases, with 6 bases of the junction left unmatched. The CDR3 sequence is 15 residues long. Germline V lookup: CDR1 SNHLY, CDR2 FYNNEI. The CDR3 DNA reads as TGTGCCAGCAGAGCCCAGGGGGCGGTGAACACTGAAGCTTTCTTT. It codes for CASRAQGAVNTEAFF.

The chain is built from TRBV4-2 and TRBJ1-2; possibly TRBD1 for D (6 bases). V lost 1 base, J lost 8 bases, and 14 bases lay in between. The germline V gene encodes CDR1 LGHNA and CDR2 YNFKEQ. The CDR3 has 14 amino acids. The CDR3 DNA reads as TGTGCCAGCAGCCAAGTATTGTTCAGGGGAGGCTACACCTTC. It specifies CASSQVLFRGGYTF.

The rearrangement uses TRBV6-5 and TRBJ1-5, with 9 bases matching TRBD1. V was pared by 11 bases and J by 4 bases, with 9 bases of the junction left unmatched. Germline V gene lookup returns CDR1 MNHEY and CDR2 SVGAGI. The CDR3 length is 14 residues. The CDR3 sequence is CASKGQGGNQPQHF. CDR3 coding DNA: TGTGCCTCAAAGGGACAGGGTGGGAATCAGCCCCAGCATTTT.

J is TRBJ2-1 and V is TRBV5-1; no firm D call. Looked up from germline, CDR1 is SGHRS and CDR2 is YFSETQ. The CDR3 has 12 residues. The V gene lost 4 bases and the J gene lost 7 bases, with 9 bases spanning the gap. In nucleotides, the CDR3 is TGCGCCAGCAGCGAGACTCCGAATGAGCAGTTCTTC. Its protein is CASSETPNEQFF. Complete variable domain (other parts from reference TRBV5-1 and TRBJ2-1): KAGVTQTPRYLIKTRGQQVTLSCSPISGHRSVSWYQQTPGQGLQFLFEYFSETQRNKGNFPGRFSGRQFSNSRSEMNVSTLELGDSALYLCASSETPNEQFFGPGTRLTVL.

V usage is TRBV14 and J usage is TRBJ2-7, with 8 bases identical to TRBD1. The CDR3 is 14 amino acids. The trim removed 2 bases at V and 3 bases at J, leaving 3 bases unmatched. Germline values: CDR1 SGHDN, CDR2 FVKESK. CDR3 sequence reads: CASSQRGQVYEQYF. CDR3 coding DNA: TGTGCCAGCAGCCAACGGGGACAGGTCTACGAGCAGTACTTC. The whole variable domain, filled in from reference TRBV14 and TRBJ2-7, reads EAGVTQFPSHSVIEKGQTVTLRCDPISGHDNLYWYRRVMGKEIKFLLHFVKESKQDESGMPNNRFLAERTGGTYSTLKVQPAELEDSGVYFCASSQRGQVYEQYFGPGTRLTVT.

This clone was seen a few times. This sequence joins TRBV19 and TRBJ1-3; possible D gene TRBD1, 5 bases. Germline CDR1 LNHDA, CDR2 SQIVND (reference sequence). Trimming stripped 3 bases from V and 6 bases from J, with 15 bases between. The CDR3 totals 15 residues. CDR3 nucleotide sequence: TGTGCCAGTAGTATCGGGCAGGGTTGGACAAACACCATATATTTT. Protein product: CASSIGQGWTNTIYF.

The chain carries TRBV28 and TRBJ2-2, with D possibly matching TRBD2 (6 bases). In germline, CDR1 is MDHEN, CDR2 SYDVKM. This CDR3 spans 14 amino acids. Trimming left V 3 bases short and J 4 bases short, with 9 bases between. CDR3 protein: CASSLGGITGELFF. CDR3 coding DNA: TGTGCCAGCAGTTTGGGAGGAATCACCGGGGAGCTGTTTTTT.

The gene calls are TRBV19 and TRBJ2-1; 10 bases match TRBD2. This CDR3 region has 18 residues. Looked up from germline, CDR1 is LNHDA and CDR2 is SQIVND (reference sequence). With 7 bases clipped from V and 5 bases from J, the junction kept 17 bases outside the gene matches. The CDR3 DNA reads TGTGCCAGTACTTATAGGGCTAGCGGGAGTGTATGGGACAATGAGCAGTTCTTC. It is translated as CASTYRASGSVWDNEQFF. The full variable domain, in which reference TRBV19 and TRBJ2-1 provide the parts outside the CDR3, is DGGITQSPKYLFRKEGQNVTLSCEQNLNHDAMYWYRQDPGQGLRLIYYSQIVNDFQKGDIAEGYSVSREKKESFPLTVTSAQKNPTAFYLCASTYRASGSVWDNEQFFGPGTRLTVL.

This clone was recorded a few times. The V and J genes are TRBV11-2 and TRBJ2-7; possibly TRBD1 for D (6 bases). The V and J ends lost 4 bases and 4 bases respectively, with 20 bases between them. The CDR3 length is 16 residues. Germline CDR1 and CDR2: SGHAT and FQNNGV. As DNA, the CDR3 is TGTGCCAGCAGCTCCCTCACCGGGGACACGATATACGAGCAGTACTTC. This translates into CASSSLTGDTIYEQYF.

This chain joins TRBV6-5 and TRBJ2-3; 10 bases line up with TRBD2. V shed 2 bases and J 5 bases; nucleotides not matched to a gene: 7. This CDR3 has 16 residues. In germline, CDR1 is MNHEY, CDR2 SVGAGI. The DNA for the CDR3 is TGTGCCAGCAGTTACGCCAGCGGGGGGGCCTTAGATACGCAGTATTTT. This gives the protein CASSYASGGALDTQYF.

The CDR3 is CASSLSGGMWGANVLTF. The CDR3 nucleotides are TGTGCCAGCAGTTTATCGGGGGGGATGTGGGGGGCCAACGTCCTGACTTTC. The rearrangement uses TRBV27 and TRBJ2-6; 7 positions agree with TRBD2. The V gene end was trimmed by 0 bases and the J gene end by 4 bases; junction bases not matched to a gene: 6. This CDR3 comprises 17 residues. Germline CDR1 and CDR2: MNHEY and SMNVEV (reference sequence).

The chain links TRBV10-3 to TRBJ1-5, with D possibly being TRBD1 (5 bases). CDR1 and CDR2 (germline): ENHRY, SYGVKD. With 0 bases removed from V and 6 bases from J, the gap between germline ends came to 15 bases. The CDR3 runs to 16 residues. The CDR3, as DNA: TGTGCCATCAGTGAGTCGCTCGCCAAGGGGCCTCAGCCCCAGCATTTT. It codes for CAISESLAKGPQPQHF.

The V gene is TRBV7-2, the J gene TRBJ2-7; 7 bases agree with TRBD1. The CDR3 length is 11 residues. CDR1 SGHTA and CDR2 FQGNSA come from the germline V gene. The J segment lost 13 bases and the V segment lost 3 bases, leaving 6 bases of the junction unmatched. The CDR3 DNA sequence: TGTGCCAGCAGCTTTGACAGGGATCCCTACTTC. This translates into CASSFDRDPYF.

The genes are TRBV9 and TRBJ2-5; TRBD1 agrees at 9 bases. With V trimmed by 2 bases and J by 2 bases, 13 bases remained unmatched. The CDR3 consists of 18 residues. Germline V CDR1 and CDR2: SGDLS, YYNGEE. The CDR3 reads CASSVIGSGTGIQETQYF. The CDR3 nucleotides read TGTGCCAGCAGCGTCATTGGGTCCGGGACAGGGATACAAGAGACCCAGTACTTC.

The chain employs TRBV6-6 and TRBJ2-5, with D possibly being TRBD2 (7 bases). Germline assignment: CDR1 MNHNY and CDR2 SVGAGI (reference sequence). This CDR3 is built from 16 residues. Between the trimmed V and J ends, which lost 2 bases and 1 base, there was a span of 14 bases. DNA for the CDR3: TGTGCCAGCAGTTACGGGGGCGGGGGAACCCAAGAGACCCAGTACTTC. Translation: CASSYGGGGTQETQYF.

The CDR3 DNA sequence: TGTGCCAGCAGCAAACTAGCGGGAGGGAGAAACGAGCAGTACTTC. Translated: CASSKLAGGRNEQYF. The genes are TRBV5-4 and TRBJ2-7, with 13 positions matching TRBD2. With 4 bases clipped from V and 5 bases from J, the junction kept 6 bases outside the gene matches. Germline V gene data show CDR1 as SGHNT and CDR2 as YYREEE (reference sequence). This CDR3 region has 15 residues.

A note on this clone: The junction and the germline gene differ at one end; a read error may be behind it. The V call is TRBV7-7, the J call TRBJ2-2; 11 nucleotides agree with TRBD2. Germline V gene lookup returns CDR1 SSHAT and CDR2 FNYEAQ (reference sequence). The CDR3 is 16 amino acids. The CDR3 coding sequence is TGTGCTAGCAGCTTAGCACTAGCGGGAGCCACCGGGGAGCTGTTTTTT. This encodes CASSLALAGATGELFF.

V usage is TRBV7-3 and J usage is TRBJ1-1; maybe TRBD1 (6 bases). There are 14 residues in the CDR3. The germline CDR1 and CDR2 sequences are SGHTA and FQGTGA. The V end was cut by 5 bases, the J end by 5 bases, with 15 bases between. CDR3 bases: TGTGCCAGCAGCCCCTCGGGGGGGCAAACTGAAGCTTTCTTT. Its translation: CASSPSGGQTEAFF.

This clone was recorded a few times. V gene TRBV5-6 combines with J gene TRBJ1-1; D gene ambiguous. The V gene lost 2 bases and the J gene lost 10 bases, with 9 bases spanning the gap. The CDR3 extends over 11 amino acids. Germline loops: CDR1 SGHDT, CDR2 YYEEEE. This CDR3 reads CASSFERVAFF. The CDR3 DNA reads TGTGCCAGCAGCTTCGAGAGGGTAGCTTTCTTT.

This chain links TRBV7-9 with TRBJ2-5; 8 positions agree with TRBD2. Near its end, the DNA agrees better with TRBJ2-7, so the J call may be wrong. CDR1 and CDR2 (germline): SEHNR, FQNEAQ (reference sequence). The CDR3 has 15 amino acids. In nucleotides, the CDR3 is TGTGCCAGCAGCTTATCCGGGAGGGCCGACTACGAGCAGTACTTC. Translated, it gives CASSLSGRADYEQYF.

The chain recombines TRBV7-2 with TRBJ1-2, with a tentative D call TRBD1 (5 bases). V dropped 5 bases and J dropped 0 bases, with 13 bases sitting between them. This CDR3 contains 15 residues. The germline V gene has CDR1 SGHTA and CDR2 FQGNSA. The CDR3 DNA follows: TGTGCCAGCAGCATTAGCGGGACCGCTAACTATGGCTACACCTTC. Amino acids: CASSISGTANYGYTF.

This rearrangement joins TRBV27 to TRBJ2-7, with D perhaps matching TRBD1 (5 bases). The germline V gene encodes CDR1 MNHEY and CDR2 SMNVEV (reference sequence). The CDR3 loop spans 15 amino acids. V lost 4 bases to trimming and J lost 0 bases, with 13 bases between them. CDR3 sequence (DNA): TGTGCCAGCAGTTCCTTTTGGACAAGCTCCTACGAGCAGTACTTC. Translation gives CASSSFWTSSYEQYF.

This clone was found once. The rearrangement uses TRBV5-1 and TRBJ1-1, with 7 bases fitting TRBD1. This CDR3 is built from 15 residues. V lost 0 bases, J lost 2 bases, and 4 bases stayed unmatched. The germline CDR1 and CDR2 sequences are SGHRS and YFSETQ. CDR3 bases: TGCGCCAGCAGCTTGGCCGGGACAGCAAACACTGAAGCTTTCTTT. The encoded protein is CASSLAGTANTEAFF.

In its sample, this clone was seen once. The chain links TRBV7-9 to TRBJ1-1; D remains ambiguous. The germline V gene has CDR1 SEHNR and CDR2 FQNEAQ (reference sequence). V shed 7 bases and J shed 8 bases, with 17 bases lying between them. The CDR3 totals 13 residues. The CDR3: CASTSAGFGEAFF. DNA for the CDR3: TGTGCCAGCACCTCTGCTGGGTTCGGGGAAGCTTTCTTT. The full variable domain, completed using reference TRBV7-9 and TRBJ1-1, is DTGVSQNPRHKITKRGQNVTFRCDPISEHNRLYWYRQTLGQGPEFLTYFQNEAQLEKSRLLSDRFSAERPKGSFSTLEIQRTEQGDSAMYLCASTSAGFGEAFFGQGTRLTVV.

The chain couples TRBV19 to TRBJ2-7, with D maybe TRBD2 (5 bases). Germline CDR1 and CDR2: LNHDA and SQIVND (reference sequence). This CDR3 region has 13 residues. V was clipped by 6 bases and J by 6 bases, with 15 bases between them. In DNA form, the CDR3 reads TGTGCCAGTAGCCGTCGGGAACCTGGCGAGCAGTACTTC. Its translation is CASSRREPGEQYF.

This chain links TRBV6-5 with TRBJ1-1; D might be TRBD1 (6 bases). CDR1 MNHEY and CDR2 SVGAGI come from the germline V gene. The CDR3 runs 14 residues. V dropped 2 bases and J dropped 1 base, with 8 bases sitting between them. CDR3 amino acids: CASSYRDTNTEAFF. The CDR3 region has the DNA TGTGCCAGCAGTTACCGGGACACGAACACTGAAGCTTTCTTT.